A selection of T cell receptor beta chains follows, all from one sample in a study of T cell responses to AZD1222 COVID-19 vaccine. Using immunoSEQ multiplex PCR, the repertoire was profiled, and TCRdb retains in-frame clones only, with some absent. The data show fewer than 40,000 clones, 80% to 90% seen once. This specimen consisted of peripheral blood, obtained 28 days after the second dose of the MenACWY control vaccine. The origin of the receptors is an adult who received the MenACWY meningococcal vaccine as a control. CDR3s include the opening cysteine and the closing phenylalanine or tryptophan. The order of the fields is D gene, V gene, J gene, CDR3 protein, CDR3 DNA. D genes are given only for firm matches.

>TRBD1|TRBV3-1/TRBV3-2|TRBJ1-1
CASSHRQGEARRAFF
TGTGCCAGCAGCCATAGACAGGGTGAGGCCCGGAGGGCTTTCTTT
>.|TRBV3-1/TRBV3-2|TRBJ2-5
CASSPGPAGTQYF
TGTGCCAGCAGCCCTGGGCCGGCTGGGACCCAGTACTTC
>.|TRBV6-2/TRBV6-3|TRBJ2-7
CASSRWGYEQYF
TGTGCCAGCAGTCGCTGGGGCTACGAGCAGTACTTC
>.|TRBV27|TRBJ2-1
CASRALTGKWGEQFF
TGTGCCAGCAGGGCCCTTACAGGGAAATGGGGTGAGCAGTTCTTC
>.|TRBV7-9|TRBJ2-5
CASLSAGESETQYF
TGTGCCAGCTTGTCGGCAGGGGAATCGGAGACCCAGTACTTC
>TRBD1|TRBV2|TRBJ2-1
CASSVLGQGNEQFF
TGTGCCAGCAGTGTGTTGGGACAGGGCAATGAGCAGTTCTTC
>.|TRBV21-1|TRBJ2-1
CASSKAPELAGENNEQFF
TGTGCCAGCAGCAAAGCACCCGAACTAGCGGGAGAGAACAATGAGCAGTTCTTC
>TRBD1|TRBV5-5|TRBJ2-3
CASRRDRGLIDTQYF
TGTGCCAGCAGAAGGGACAGGGGGCTGATAGATACGCAGTATTTT
>.|TRBV25-1|TRBJ2-1
CASSPPGPYNEQFF
TGTGCCAGCAGCCCCCCGGGGCCCTACAATGAGCAGTTCTTC
>.|TRBV7-2|TRBJ1-5
CASRFSSTVGAQPQHF
TGTGCCAGCAGGTTTTCTTCGACGGTAGGGGCACAGCCCCAGCATTTT
>TRBD2|TRBV7-2|TRBJ2-7
CASSYQTSGTYEQYF
TGTGCCAGCAGCTACCAGACTAGCGGGACCTACGAGCAGTACTTC
>.|TRBV7-8|TRBJ2-3
CASSPRPSGTDTQYF
TGTGCCAGCAGCCCTCGGCCTAGCGGCACAGATACGCAGTATTTT
>.|TRBV7-2|TRBJ2-1
CASSSRRVNEQFF
TGTGCCAGCAGTAGCCGTAGGGTCAATGAGCAGTTCTTC
>.|TRBV28|TRBJ2-3
CASSLGSGAPPNTDTQYF
TGTGCCAGCAGTTTGGGTAGCGGCGCACCACCCAACACAGATACGCAGTATTTT
>.|TRBV2|TRBJ2-1
CASSDPGGASYNEQFF
TGTGCCAGCAGTGACCCCGGGGGTGCCTCCTACAATGAGCAGTTCTTC
>.|TRBV19|TRBJ1-5
CASSIDFGRGNQPQHF
TGTGCCAGTAGTATAGATTTTGGTAGGGGGAATCAGCCCCAGCATTTT